Following are 30 T cell receptor beta chains from one sample sequenced in a study of blood T cell repertoires in COVID-19. Clones were read by immunoSEQ multiplex PCR, and TCRdb kept only the in-frame ones, dropping some. The table has fewer than 100,000 clones, roughly 77% seen once. Sample: peripheral blood. All receptors derive from a human donor in a cohort sampled during active COVID-19.

This chain connects TRBV19 to TRBJ1-5; 7 nucleotides line up with TRBD1. Per the germline V gene, CDR1 is LNHDA and CDR2 is SQIVND (reference sequence). The CDR3 is made up of 15 amino acids. V shed 7 bases and J 2 bases; nucleotides not matched to a gene: 8. The CDR3 sequence: CASNLQGLGNQPQHF. The CDR3 DNA reads TGTGCCAGTAACCTACAGGGGTTGGGCAATCAGCCCCAGCATTTT.

The rearrangement joins TRBV6-2 or TRBV6-3 to TRBJ2-1, with TRBD2 matching over 12 bases. The CDR3 totals 18 residues. Trimming at V came to 3 bases and at J to 1 base, leaving 7 bases not matched to a gene. Germline-derived CDR1 and CDR2 are MNHEY and SVGEGT. The CDR3 region has the DNA TGTGCCAGCAGTTATACTAGCGGGAGGCCCTATTCCTACAATGAGCAGTTCTTC. This codes for CASSYTSGRPYSYNEQFF.

The V call is TRBV24-1, the J call TRBJ2-2; tentatively, D is TRBD2 (6 bases). CDR1 is KGHDR, CDR2 SFDVKD, per germline. The V gene lost 4 bases and the J gene lost 5 bases, with 16 bases spanning the gap. This CDR3 contains 16 residues. The DNA for the CDR3 is TGTGCCACCAGTGACCCGCGGGAAGGGGTAACCGGGGAGCTGTTTTTT. Amino acids: CATSDPREGVTGELFF.

V gene TRBV7-6 combines with J gene TRBJ2-3, with 9 bases that match TRBD1. Trimming took 5 bases from V and 3 from J; bases not matched to a gene: 6. The CDR3 is made up of 15 amino acids. Germline loops: CDR1 SGHVS, CDR2 FNYEAQ. CDR3 region: CASSQRTGVTDTQYF. The CDR3 nucleotides read TGTGCCAGCAGCCAGAGGACAGGGGTTACAGATACGCAGTATTTT.

This sequence joins TRBV6-5 and TRBJ2-3, with D perhaps matching TRBD2 (6 bases). The CDR3 spans 15 residues. Trimming pared 5 bases from V and 3 bases from J, leaving 15 bases between. Germline V gene lookup returns CDR1 MNHEY and CDR2 SVGAGI. Here the CDR3 DNA reads TGTGCCAGCAGTCCGGGACTCTCAAGGACAGATACGCAGTATTTT. Its protein is CASSPGLSRTDTQYF.

This chain joins TRBV29-1 and TRBJ1-5; D unresolved. The CDR3 consists of 12 residues. Germline CDR1 and CDR2: SQVTM and ANQGSEA. Trimming left V 6 bases short and J 6 bases short, with 12 bases between. The CDR3 sequence: CSVGGYGQPQHF. CDR3 in DNA: TGCAGCGTGGGAGGGTATGGTCAGCCCCAGCATTTT.

This chain connects TRBV9 to TRBJ1-2; D call uncertain. The CDR3 is made up of 16 amino acids. CDR1 is SGDLS and CDR2 is YYNGEE in the germline V gene. V lost 3 bases and J 3 bases, leaving 18 bases between the germline ends. CDR3 in amino acids: CASSGAPGGEYYGYTF. CDR3 sequence (DNA): TGTGCCAGCAGCGGGGCTCCTGGCGGGGAGTACTATGGCTACACCTTC.

The chain joins TRBV19 to TRBJ1-4, with a possible D match to TRBD1 (6 bases). V was trimmed by 5 bases and J by 2 bases, leaving 12 bases between them. The CDR3 runs to 15 residues. The germline V gene has CDR1 LNHDA and CDR2 SQIVND (reference sequence). CDR3: CASSASGATNEKLFF. The CDR3 DNA follows: TGTGCCAGTAGTGCCTCAGGGGCTACTAATGAAAAACTGTTTTTT.

V gene TRBV5-1 combines with J gene TRBJ2-1; TRBD2 aligns across 12 bases. V dropped 4 bases and J dropped 8; count of bases not matched to a gene: 10. CDR3 length equals 16 residues. CDR1 SGHRS and CDR2 YFSETQ come from the germline V gene. CDR3 sequence: CASSLATSGSPYEQFF. CDR3 DNA: TGCGCCAGCAGCCTCGCGACTAGCGGGAGTCCCTATGAGCAGTTCTTC.

This CDR3 is CASTEPGSETQYF. CDR3 nucleotide sequence: TGTGCCAGCACCGAACCGGGGTCCGAGACCCAGTACTTC. The chain couples TRBV6-5 to TRBJ2-5; the D gene is possibly TRBD2 (5 bases). Per germline, CDR1 MNHEY and CDR2 SVGAGI. CDR3 length equals 13 residues. Trimming cost V 7 bases and J 5 bases, with 14 bases left between them.

V is TRBV5-1 and J is TRBJ1-6, with 7 bases that match TRBD1. Unmatched junction bases numbered 3, after V lost 3 bases and J lost 6 bases. This CDR3 comprises 14 residues. Germline CDR1 is SGHRS and CDR2 is YFSETQ. Here the CDR3 reads CASSWTGPNSPLHF. The CDR3 DNA follows: TGCGCCAGCAGCTGGACAGGTCCTAATTCACCCCTCCACTTT.

The rearrangement joins TRBV6-2 or TRBV6-3 to TRBJ2-2; TRBD2 matches 11 bases. CDR3 length equals 15 residues. Germline assignment: CDR1 MNHEY and CDR2 SVGEGT. V shed 5 bases and J 8 bases; nucleotides not matched to a gene: 7. CDR3 coding DNA: TGTGCCAGCAGTACGGGACTAGCGGTATCGGGGGAGCTGTTTTTT. Translating it yields CASSTGLAVSGELFF.

The rearrangement uses TRBV19 and TRBJ2-7; a weak D match, TRBD1 (5 bases). Germline-derived CDR1 and CDR2 are LNHDA and SQIVND (reference sequence). The V end was cut by 5 bases, the J end by 4 bases, with 18 bases between. This CDR3 spans 15 amino acids. CDR3 region: CASSLQGRFPYEQYF. As DNA, the CDR3 is TGTGCCAGTAGTCTGCAGGGTAGATTCCCTTACGAGCAGTACTTC.

The V call is TRBV2, the J call TRBJ1-1; D call uncertain. The germline V and J ends were trimmed by 7 bases and 4 bases, with 10 bases remaining between them. The CDR3 sequence is 12 residues long. Germline values: CDR1 SNHLY, CDR2 FYNNEI. This chain's CDR3 is CASTDRVTEAFF. Here the CDR3 DNA reads TGTGCCAGCACCGACCGGGTCACTGAAGCTTTCTTT.

The table lists this clone with a count of one. The chain employs TRBV6-5 and TRBJ2-7; 9 bases fit TRBD1. Germline-derived CDR1 and CDR2 are MNHEY and SVGAGI. This CDR3 is 15 amino acids long. The V segment lost 4 bases and the J segment 2 bases; nucleotides outside the gene matches: 6. The chain's CDR3 is CASSSGGQGTYEQYF. In DNA, the CDR3 is TGTGCCAGCAGTTCGGGAGGACAGGGGACCTACGAGCAGTACTTC.

The table lists this clone with a count of one. V gene TRBV19 combines with J gene TRBJ2-2; tentatively, D is TRBD1 (6 bases). Trimming left V 5 bases short and J 4 bases short, with 14 bases between. Looked up from germline, CDR1 is LNHDA and CDR2 is SQIVND (reference sequence). The CDR3 is 15 amino acids. CDR3 residues: CASSSGRTVTGELFF. In DNA form, the CDR3 reads TGTGCCAGTAGTTCGGGCCGGACAGTCACCGGGGAGCTGTTTTTT.

The V and J genes are TRBV5-6 and TRBJ2-1, with 7 bases fitting TRBD2. CDR3 size: 16 residues. Trimming cost V 2 bases and J 0 bases; bases outside gene matches: 5. Germline V lookup: CDR1 SGHDT, CDR2 YYEEEE. The CDR3 spells CASSLTSVSSYNEQFF. Here the CDR3 DNA reads TGTGCCAGCAGCTTAACTAGCGTTAGCTCCTACAATGAGCAGTTCTTC.

This clone was seen a single time. The chain recombines TRBV19 with TRBJ2-2; maybe TRBD2 (6 bases). The germline V gene encodes CDR1 LNHDA and CDR2 SQIVND (reference sequence). V was trimmed by 6 bases and J by 7 bases, leaving 18 bases between them. This CDR3 comprises 15 residues. CDR3 DNA sequence: TGTGCCAGTAGCCACCGGGACTTCGAGGTCGGGGAGCTGTTTTTT. Translating gives CASSHRDFEVGELFF.

The rearrangement joins TRBV4-1 to TRBJ1-2; possibly TRBD1 for D (5 bases). The CDR3 is made up of 15 amino acids. Trimming left V 4 bases short and J 2 bases short, with 14 bases between. Germline-derived CDR1 and CDR2 are MGHRA and YSYEKL. CDR3 nucleotide sequence: TGCGCCAGCAGCCCCGGAGGGGAGGGGAACTATGGCTACACCTTC. Protein: CASSPGGEGNYGYTF.

This clone showed up just once. The chain couples TRBV18 to TRBJ1-2; D is unresolved. Germline values: CDR1 KGHSH, CDR2 LQKENI. This CDR3 contains 13 residues. V was cut by 4 bases and J by 13 bases, with 19 bases left in between. The CDR3 protein is CASSLTKEAGPTF. CDR3 DNA: TGTGCCAGCTCACTCACCAAAGAAGCAGGTCCCACCTTC.

The chain couples TRBV10-1 to TRBJ2-3; 8 positions match TRBD1. Trimming cost V 9 bases and J 3 bases; bases outside gene matches: 2. Per germline, CDR1 WNHNN and CDR2 SYGVQD (reference sequence). The length of the CDR3 is 12 residues. The CDR3 loop is CARGTGTDTQYF. The CDR3 DNA sequence: TGCGCCAGGGGGACAGGAACAGATACGCAGTATTTT.

The V call is TRBV28, the J call TRBJ1-1; D is unclear. Germline loops: CDR1 MDHEN, CDR2 SYDVKM. This CDR3 comprises 15 residues. Trimming shortened V by 4 bases and J by 4 bases, and 16 bases separated the two germline ends. The CDR3 here is CASSSPGSEGTEAFF. In nucleotides, the CDR3 is TGTGCCAGCAGTTCCCCGGGGAGTGAAGGCACTGAAGCTTTCTTT. The whole variable domain, filled in from reference TRBV28 and TRBJ1-1, reads DVKVTQSSRYLVKRTGEKVFLECVQDMDHENMFWYRQDPGLGLRLIYFSYDVKMKEKGDIPEGYSVSREKKERFSLILESASTNQTSMYLCASSSPGSEGTEAFFGQGTRLTVV.

The chain has TRBV14 and TRBJ2-7, with D maybe TRBD1 (5 bases). Deletions cut 6 bases from V and 0 bases from J, with 9 bases between. Germline V gene lookup returns CDR1 SGHDN and CDR2 FVKESK. The CDR3 is 13 residues long. In nucleotides, the CDR3 is TGTGCCAGCAGGCGACAGAACTCCTACGAGCAGTACTTC. The encoded protein is CASRRQNSYEQYF.

Regarding this clone: At one boundary the junction diverges from the germline segment, which might be a read error. J is TRBJ2-5 and V is TRBV7-7; 11 bases are shared with TRBD1. CDR1 and CDR2 (germline): SSHAT, FNYEAQ (reference sequence). The length of the CDR3 is 15 residues. CDR3 amino acids: CASSRGDRGQETQYF. CDR3 DNA: TGTGCTAGCAGCCGAGGGGACAGGGGGCAAGAGACCCAGTACTTC.

This rearrangement joins TRBV2 to TRBJ1-1; a possible D gene is TRBD1 (6 bases). The CDR3 runs 14 residues. Germline CDR1 and CDR2: SNHLY and FYNNEI. V lost 7 bases, J lost 1 base, and 13 bases lay in between. This CDR3 reads CASTRGTQNTEAFF. CDR3 in DNA: TGTGCCAGCACCCGAGGGACACAGAACACTGAAGCTTTCTTT.

The chain links TRBV28 to TRBJ2-1; D remains ambiguous. The CDR3 is 15 residues long. Germline V gene sequence: CDR1 MDHEN, CDR2 SYDVKM. The V and J ends lost 5 bases and 5 bases respectively, with 16 bases between them. This CDR3 reads CASSAFYGFDNEQFF. The CDR3 region has the DNA TGTGCCAGCAGTGCTTTTTATGGCTTTGACAATGAGCAGTTCTTC. Full variable domain (outside the CDR3, taken from reference TRBV28 and TRBJ2-1): DVKVTQSSRYLVKRTGEKVFLECVQDMDHENMFWYRQDPGLGLRLIYFSYDVKMKEKGDIPEGYSVSREKKERFSLILESASTNQTSMYLCASSAFYGFDNEQFFGPGTRLTVL.

The gene calls are TRBV5-1 and TRBJ2-3, with TRBD2 identical over 8 bases. CDR1 is SGHRS and CDR2 is YFSETQ in the germline V gene. The length of the CDR3 is 14 residues. V lost 2 bases to trimming and J lost 5 bases; unmatched junction nucleotides: 4. CDR3 sequence (DNA): TGCGCCAGCAGCTTTGGGCTAGCGGGAGATACGCAGTATTTT. Its translation: CASSFGLAGDTQYF.

The chain couples TRBV6-2 or TRBV6-3 to TRBJ1-1; the match to TRBD1 covers 7 bases. Germline V CDR1 and CDR2: MNHEY, SVGEGT. The CDR3 has 18 amino acids. J gave up 3 bases and V 0 bases, and 13 bases lay outside the gene matches. The CDR3 DNA reads TGTGCCAGCAGTTACTCGTTGGGACAGCATCGAAAGCACACTGAAGCTTTCTTT. Translating it yields CASSYSLGQHRKHTEAFF.

V is TRBV10-3 and J is TRBJ1-4; D is unclear. Trimming left V 5 bases short and J 7 bases short, with 11 bases between. In germline, CDR1 is ENHRY, CDR2 SYGVKD. The CDR3 has 13 amino acids. CDR3 nucleotide sequence: TGTGCCATCAGTCTCCGGGGTGGTGAAAAACTGTTTTTT. Its protein product is CAISLRGGEKLFF.

The chain recombines TRBV4-2 with TRBJ1-2; D might be TRBD1 (5 bases). Germline V CDR1 and CDR2: LGHNA, YNFKEQ. The CDR3 covers 15 residues. V was trimmed by 6 bases and J by 0 bases, leaving 14 bases between them. The CDR3 nucleotides read TGTGCCAGCAGTCCCACAGGAACAGCTAACTATGGCTACACCTTC. Its protein product is CASSPTGTANYGYTF.